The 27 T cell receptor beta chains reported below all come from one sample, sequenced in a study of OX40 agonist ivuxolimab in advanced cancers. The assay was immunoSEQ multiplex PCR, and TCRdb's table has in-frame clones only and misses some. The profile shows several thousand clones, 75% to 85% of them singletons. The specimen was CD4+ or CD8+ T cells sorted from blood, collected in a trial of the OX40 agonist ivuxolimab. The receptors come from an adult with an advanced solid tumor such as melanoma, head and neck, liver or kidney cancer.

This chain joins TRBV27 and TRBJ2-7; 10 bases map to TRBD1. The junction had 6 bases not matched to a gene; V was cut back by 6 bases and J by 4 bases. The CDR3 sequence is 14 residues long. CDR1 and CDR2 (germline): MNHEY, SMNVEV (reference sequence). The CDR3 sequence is CASRPTGGGYEQYF. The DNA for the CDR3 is TGTGCCAGCAGACCGACAGGGGGCGGTTACGAGCAGTACTTC.

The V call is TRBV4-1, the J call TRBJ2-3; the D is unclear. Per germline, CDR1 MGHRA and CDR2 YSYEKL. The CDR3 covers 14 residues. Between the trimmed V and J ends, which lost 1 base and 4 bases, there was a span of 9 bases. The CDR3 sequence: CASSQGVGPDTQYF. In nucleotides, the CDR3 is TGCGCCAGCAGCCAAGGGGTAGGGCCAGATACGCAGTATTTT.

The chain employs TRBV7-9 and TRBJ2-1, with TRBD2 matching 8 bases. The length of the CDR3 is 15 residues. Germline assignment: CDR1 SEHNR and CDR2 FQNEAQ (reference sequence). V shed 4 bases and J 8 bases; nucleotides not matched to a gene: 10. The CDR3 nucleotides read TGTGCCAGCAGCTCCGTCCAGCGGGGGTCGGATGAGCAGTTCTTC. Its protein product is CASSSVQRGSDEQFF.

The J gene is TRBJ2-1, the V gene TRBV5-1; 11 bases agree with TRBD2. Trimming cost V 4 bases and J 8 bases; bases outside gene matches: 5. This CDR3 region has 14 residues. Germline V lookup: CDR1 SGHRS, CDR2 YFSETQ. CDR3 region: CASSLLAGVDEQFF. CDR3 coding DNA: TGCGCCAGCAGCCTACTAGCGGGGGTGGATGAGCAGTTCTTC.

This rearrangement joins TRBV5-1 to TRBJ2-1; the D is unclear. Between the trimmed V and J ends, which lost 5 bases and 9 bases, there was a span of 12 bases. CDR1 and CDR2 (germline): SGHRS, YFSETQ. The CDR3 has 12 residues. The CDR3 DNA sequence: TGCGCCAGCAGTATAGGGTCGGTTGAGCAGTTCTTC. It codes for CASSIGSVEQFF.

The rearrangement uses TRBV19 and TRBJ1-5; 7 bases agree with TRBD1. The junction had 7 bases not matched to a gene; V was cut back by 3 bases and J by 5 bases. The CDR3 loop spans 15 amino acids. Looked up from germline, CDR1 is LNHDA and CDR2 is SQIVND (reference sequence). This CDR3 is CASSIVTGWDQPQHF. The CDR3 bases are TGTGCCAGTAGTATCGTGACAGGGTGGGATCAGCCCCAGCATTTT.

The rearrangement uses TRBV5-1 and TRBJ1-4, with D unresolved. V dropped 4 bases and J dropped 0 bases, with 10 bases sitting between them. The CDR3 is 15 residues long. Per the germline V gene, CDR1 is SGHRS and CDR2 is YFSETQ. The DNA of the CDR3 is TGCGCCAGCAGCGCGCAGTTATCAACTAATGAAAAACTGTTTTTT. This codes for CASSAQLSTNEKLFF.

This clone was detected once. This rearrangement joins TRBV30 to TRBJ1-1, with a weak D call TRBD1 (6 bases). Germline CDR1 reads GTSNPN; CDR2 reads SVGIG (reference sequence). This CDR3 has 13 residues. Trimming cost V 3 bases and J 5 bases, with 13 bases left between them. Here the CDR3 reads CAWSQGLQTEAFF. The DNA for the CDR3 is TGTGCCTGGAGCCAGGGGCTTCAGACTGAAGCTTTCTTT.

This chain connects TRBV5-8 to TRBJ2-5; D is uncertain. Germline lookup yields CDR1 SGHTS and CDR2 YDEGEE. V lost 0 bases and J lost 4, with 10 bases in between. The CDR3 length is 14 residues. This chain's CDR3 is CASSLGRQRETQYF. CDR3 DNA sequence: TGTGCCAGCAGCTTGGGCCGTCAGCGAGAGACCCAGTACTTC.

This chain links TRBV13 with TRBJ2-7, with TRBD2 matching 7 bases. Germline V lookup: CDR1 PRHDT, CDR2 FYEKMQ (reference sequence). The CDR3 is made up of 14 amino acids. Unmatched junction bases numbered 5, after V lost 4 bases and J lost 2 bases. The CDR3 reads CASSSSGETYEQYF. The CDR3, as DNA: TGTGCCAGCAGCTCAAGCGGGGAAACCTACGAGCAGTACTTC.

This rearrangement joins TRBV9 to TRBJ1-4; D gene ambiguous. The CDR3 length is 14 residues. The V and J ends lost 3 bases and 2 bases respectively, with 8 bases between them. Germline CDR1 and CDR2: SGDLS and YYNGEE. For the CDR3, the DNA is TGTGCCAGCAGCGGGGGAGGGACTAATGAAAAACTGTTTTTT. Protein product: CASSGGGTNEKLFF.

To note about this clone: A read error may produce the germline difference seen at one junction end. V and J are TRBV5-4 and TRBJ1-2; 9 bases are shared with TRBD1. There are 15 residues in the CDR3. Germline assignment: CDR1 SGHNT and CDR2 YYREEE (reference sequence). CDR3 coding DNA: TGCGCCAGCAGCCAACCGGGACAGGGTGGTTATGGCTACACCTTC. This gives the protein CASSQPGQGGYGYTF.

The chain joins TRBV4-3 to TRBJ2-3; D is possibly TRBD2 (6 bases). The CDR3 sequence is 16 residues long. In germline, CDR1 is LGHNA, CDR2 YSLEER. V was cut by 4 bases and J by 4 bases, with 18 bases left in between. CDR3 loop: CASSPGGESFSDTQYF. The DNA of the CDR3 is TGCGCCAGCAGCCCCGGCGGGGAGTCCTTCTCAGATACGCAGTATTTT.

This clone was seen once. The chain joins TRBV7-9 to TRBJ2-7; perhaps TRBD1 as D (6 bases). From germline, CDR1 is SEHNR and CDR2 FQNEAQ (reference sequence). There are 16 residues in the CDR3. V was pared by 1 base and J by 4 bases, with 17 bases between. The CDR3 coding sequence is TGTGCCAGCAGCTTAGGGTGGACCGGGACAAAGTACGAGCAGTACTTC. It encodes CASSLGWTGTKYEQYF.

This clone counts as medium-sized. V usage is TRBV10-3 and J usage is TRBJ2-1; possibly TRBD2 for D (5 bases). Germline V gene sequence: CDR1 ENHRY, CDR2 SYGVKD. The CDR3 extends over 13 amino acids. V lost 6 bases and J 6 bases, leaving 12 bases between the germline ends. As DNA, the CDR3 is TGTGCCATCAGCCCCGGGGTTGGCAATGAGCAGTTCTTC. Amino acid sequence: CAISPGVGNEQFF.

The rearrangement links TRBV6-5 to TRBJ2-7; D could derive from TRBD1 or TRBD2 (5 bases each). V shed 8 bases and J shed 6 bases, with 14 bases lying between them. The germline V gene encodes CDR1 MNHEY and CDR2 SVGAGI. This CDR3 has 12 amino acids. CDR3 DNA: TGTGCCAGCGGGATCTTGAGGGGCGAGCAGTACTTC. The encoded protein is CASGILRGEQYF.

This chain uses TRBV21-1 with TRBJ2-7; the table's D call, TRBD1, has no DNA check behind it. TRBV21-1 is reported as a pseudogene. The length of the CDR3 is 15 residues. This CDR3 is CASSKGQGPSYEQYF. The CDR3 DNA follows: TGTGCCAGCAGCAAGGGACAGGGGCCTTCCTACGAGCAGTACTTC.

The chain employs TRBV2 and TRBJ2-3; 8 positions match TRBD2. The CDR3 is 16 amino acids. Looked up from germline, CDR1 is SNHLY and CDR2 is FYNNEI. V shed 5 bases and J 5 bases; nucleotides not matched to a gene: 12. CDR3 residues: CASSTIRTSREDTQYF. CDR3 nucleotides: TGTGCCAGCAGTACGATCCGGACTAGCAGGGAAGATACGCAGTATTTT.

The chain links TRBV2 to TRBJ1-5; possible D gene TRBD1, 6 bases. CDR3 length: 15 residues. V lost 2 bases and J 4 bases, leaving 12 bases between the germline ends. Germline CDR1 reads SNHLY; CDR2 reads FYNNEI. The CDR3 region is CASSERGAYNQPQHF. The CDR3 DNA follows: TGTGCCAGCAGTGAACGGGGGGCTTATAATCAGCCCCAGCATTTT.

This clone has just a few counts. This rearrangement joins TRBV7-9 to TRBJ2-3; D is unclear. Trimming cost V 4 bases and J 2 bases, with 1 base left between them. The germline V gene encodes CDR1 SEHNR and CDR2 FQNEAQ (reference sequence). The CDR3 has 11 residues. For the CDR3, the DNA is TGTGCCAGCAGCTCCACAGATACGCAGTATTTT. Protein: CASSSTDTQYF.

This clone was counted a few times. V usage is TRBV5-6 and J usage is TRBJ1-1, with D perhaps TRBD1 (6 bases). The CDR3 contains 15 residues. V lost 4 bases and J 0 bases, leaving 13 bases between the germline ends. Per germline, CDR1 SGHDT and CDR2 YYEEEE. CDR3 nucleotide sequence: TGTGCCAGCAGCCCGGGGGCAGGCTTGAACACTGAAGCTTTCTTT. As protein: CASSPGAGLNTEAFF.

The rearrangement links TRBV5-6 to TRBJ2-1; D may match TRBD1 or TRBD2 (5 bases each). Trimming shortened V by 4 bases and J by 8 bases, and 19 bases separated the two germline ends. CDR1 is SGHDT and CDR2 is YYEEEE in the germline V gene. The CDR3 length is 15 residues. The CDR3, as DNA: TGTGCCAGCAGCGAACCGGGACGGAGGACGCATGAGCAGTTCTTC. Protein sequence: CASSEPGRRTHEQFF.

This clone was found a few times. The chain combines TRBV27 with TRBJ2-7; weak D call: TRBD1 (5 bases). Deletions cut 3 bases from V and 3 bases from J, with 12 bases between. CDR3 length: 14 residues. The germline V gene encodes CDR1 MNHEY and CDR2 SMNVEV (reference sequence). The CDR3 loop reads CASSFGQGGYEQYF. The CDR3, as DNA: TGTGCCAGCAGTTTTGGTCAGGGCGGCTACGAGCAGTACTTC.

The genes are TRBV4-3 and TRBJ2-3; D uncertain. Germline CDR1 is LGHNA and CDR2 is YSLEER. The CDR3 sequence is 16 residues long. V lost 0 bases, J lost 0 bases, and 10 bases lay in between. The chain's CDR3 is CASSQDWAASTDTQYF. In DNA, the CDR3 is TGCGCCAGCAGCCAAGATTGGGCCGCTAGCACAGATACGCAGTATTTT.

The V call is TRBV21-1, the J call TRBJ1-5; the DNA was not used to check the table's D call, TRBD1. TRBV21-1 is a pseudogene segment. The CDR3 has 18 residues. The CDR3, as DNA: TGTGCCACCCAAGGAGGATGGGTCCGTGACAGGGGAAGTCAGCCCCAGCATTTT. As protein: CATQGGWVRDRGSQPQHF.

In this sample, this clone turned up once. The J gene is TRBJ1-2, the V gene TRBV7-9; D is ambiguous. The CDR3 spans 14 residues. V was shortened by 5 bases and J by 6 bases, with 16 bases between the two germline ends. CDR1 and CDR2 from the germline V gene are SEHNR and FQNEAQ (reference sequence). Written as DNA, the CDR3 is TGTGCCAGCAGCCGTGACATCTTGAATGATGGCTACACCTTC. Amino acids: CASSRDILNDGYTF.

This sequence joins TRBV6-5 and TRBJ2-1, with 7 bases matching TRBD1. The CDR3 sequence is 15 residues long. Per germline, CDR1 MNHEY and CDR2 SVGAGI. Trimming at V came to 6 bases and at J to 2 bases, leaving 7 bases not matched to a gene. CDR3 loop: CASRADRDTYNEQFF. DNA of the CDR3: TGTGCCAGCAGAGCCGACAGGGACACCTACAATGAGCAGTTCTTC.